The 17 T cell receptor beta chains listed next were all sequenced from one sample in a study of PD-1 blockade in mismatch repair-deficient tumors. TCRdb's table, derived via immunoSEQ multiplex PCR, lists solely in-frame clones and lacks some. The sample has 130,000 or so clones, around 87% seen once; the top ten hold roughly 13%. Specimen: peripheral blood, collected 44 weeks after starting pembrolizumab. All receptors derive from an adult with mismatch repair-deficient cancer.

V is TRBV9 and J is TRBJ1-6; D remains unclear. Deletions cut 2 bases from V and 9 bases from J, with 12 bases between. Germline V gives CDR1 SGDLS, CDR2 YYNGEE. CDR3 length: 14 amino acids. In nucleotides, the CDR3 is TGTGCCAGCAGCGTCTTTCAACGGGGTTCACCCCTCCACTTT. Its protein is CASSVFQRGSPLHF.

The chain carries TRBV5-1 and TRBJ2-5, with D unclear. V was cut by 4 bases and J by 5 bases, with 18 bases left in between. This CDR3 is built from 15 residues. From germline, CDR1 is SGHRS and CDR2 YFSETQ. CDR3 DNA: TGCGCCAGCAGCGCCACAAGGACCAAGGCGGAGACCCAGTACTTC. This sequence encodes CASSATRTKAETQYF.

CDR3 DNA: TGTGCCAGCAGTGAACGTGGCAGCAACCTTCTCACAGATACGCAGTATTTT. Residues: CASSERGSNLLTDTQYF. The rearrangement joins TRBV25-1 to TRBJ2-3; D gene uncertain. V dropped 2 bases and J dropped 2 bases, with 17 bases sitting between them. Germline V lookup: CDR1 MGHDK, CDR2 SYGVNS. The CDR3 has 17 amino acids.

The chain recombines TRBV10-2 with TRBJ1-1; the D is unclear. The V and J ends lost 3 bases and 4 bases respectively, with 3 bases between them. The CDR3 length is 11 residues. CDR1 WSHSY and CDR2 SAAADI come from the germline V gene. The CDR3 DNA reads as TGCGCCAGCAGTGATGCCACTGAAGCTTTCTTT. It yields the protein CASSDATEAFF.

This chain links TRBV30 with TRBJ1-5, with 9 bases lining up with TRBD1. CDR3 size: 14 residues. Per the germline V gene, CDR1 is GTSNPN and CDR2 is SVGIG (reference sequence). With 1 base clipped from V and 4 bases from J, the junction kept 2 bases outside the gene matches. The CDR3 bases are TGTGCCTGGAGTGCCGACAGGGGGAATCAGCCCCAGCATTTT. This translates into CAWSADRGNQPQHF.

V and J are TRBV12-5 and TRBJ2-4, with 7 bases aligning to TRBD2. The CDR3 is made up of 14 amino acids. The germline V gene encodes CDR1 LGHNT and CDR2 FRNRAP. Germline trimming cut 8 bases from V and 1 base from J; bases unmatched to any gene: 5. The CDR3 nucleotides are TGTGCTAGTTGCGGTAGCGGGGCCAAAAACATTCAGTACTTC. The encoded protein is CASCGSGAKNIQYF.

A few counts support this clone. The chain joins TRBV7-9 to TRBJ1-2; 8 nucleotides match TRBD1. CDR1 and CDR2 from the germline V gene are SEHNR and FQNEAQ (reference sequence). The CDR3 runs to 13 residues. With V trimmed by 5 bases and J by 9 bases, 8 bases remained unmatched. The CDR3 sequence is CASSPDRASSYTF. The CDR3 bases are TGTGCCAGCAGCCCGGACAGGGCTTCGAGCTACACCTTC.

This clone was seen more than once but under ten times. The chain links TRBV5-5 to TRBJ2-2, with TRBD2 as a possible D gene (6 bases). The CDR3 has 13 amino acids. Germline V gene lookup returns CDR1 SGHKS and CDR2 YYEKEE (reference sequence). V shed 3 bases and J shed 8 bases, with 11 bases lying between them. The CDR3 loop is CASSSVRGGELFF. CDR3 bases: TGTGCCAGCAGCTCGGTGCGGGGAGGGGAGCTGTTTTTT.

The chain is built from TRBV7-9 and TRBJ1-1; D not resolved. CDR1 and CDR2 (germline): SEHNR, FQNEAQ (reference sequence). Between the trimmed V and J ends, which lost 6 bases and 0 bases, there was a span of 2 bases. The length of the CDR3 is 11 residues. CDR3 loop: CASRLNTEAFF. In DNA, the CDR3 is TGTGCCAGCAGACTGAACACTGAAGCTTTCTTT.

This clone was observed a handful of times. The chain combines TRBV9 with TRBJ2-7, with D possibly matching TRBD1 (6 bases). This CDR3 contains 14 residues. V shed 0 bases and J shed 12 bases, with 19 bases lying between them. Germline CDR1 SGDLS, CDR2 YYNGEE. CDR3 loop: CASSVEGHSSSMYF. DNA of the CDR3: TGTGCCAGCAGCGTAGAGGGACATAGCTCTAGCATGTACTTC.

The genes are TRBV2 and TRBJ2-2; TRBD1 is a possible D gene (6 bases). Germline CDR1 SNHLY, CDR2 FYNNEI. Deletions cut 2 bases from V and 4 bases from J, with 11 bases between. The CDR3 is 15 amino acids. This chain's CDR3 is CASSESTGFTGELFF. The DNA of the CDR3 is TGTGCCAGCAGTGAATCAACAGGGTTCACCGGGGAGCTGTTTTTT.

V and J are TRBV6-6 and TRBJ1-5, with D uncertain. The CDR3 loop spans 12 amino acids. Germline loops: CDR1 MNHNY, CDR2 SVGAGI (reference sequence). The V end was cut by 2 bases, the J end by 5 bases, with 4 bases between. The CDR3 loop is CASSYRDQPQHF. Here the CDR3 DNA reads TGTGCCAGCAGTTACCGGGATCAGCCCCAGCATTTT.

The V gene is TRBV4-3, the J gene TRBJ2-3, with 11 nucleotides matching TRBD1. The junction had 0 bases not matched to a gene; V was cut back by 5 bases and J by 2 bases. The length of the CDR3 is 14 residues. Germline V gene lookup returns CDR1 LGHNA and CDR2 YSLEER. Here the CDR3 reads CASSGQGATDTQYF. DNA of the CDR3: TGCGCCAGCAGCGGACAGGGGGCCACAGATACGCAGTATTTT.

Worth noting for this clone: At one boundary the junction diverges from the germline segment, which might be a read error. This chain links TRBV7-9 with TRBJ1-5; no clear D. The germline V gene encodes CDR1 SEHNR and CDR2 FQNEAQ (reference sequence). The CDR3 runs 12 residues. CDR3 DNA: TGTGCCAGCAGGTTAGCTGATCAGCCCCAGCATTTT. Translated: CASRLADQPQHF.

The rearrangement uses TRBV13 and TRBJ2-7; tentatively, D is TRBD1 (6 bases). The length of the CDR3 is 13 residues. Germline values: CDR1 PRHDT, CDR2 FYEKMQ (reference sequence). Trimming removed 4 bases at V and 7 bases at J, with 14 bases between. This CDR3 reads CASSSAQGKEQYF. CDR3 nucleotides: TGTGCCAGCAGCTCAGCACAGGGAAAGGAGCAGTACTTC.

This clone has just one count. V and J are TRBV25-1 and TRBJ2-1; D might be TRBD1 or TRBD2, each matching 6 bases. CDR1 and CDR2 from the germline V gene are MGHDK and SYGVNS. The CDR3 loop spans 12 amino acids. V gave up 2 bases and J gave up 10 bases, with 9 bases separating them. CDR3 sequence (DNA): TGTGCCAGCAGTGAACCGGGGGCCGAGCAGTTCTTC. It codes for CASSEPGAEQFF.

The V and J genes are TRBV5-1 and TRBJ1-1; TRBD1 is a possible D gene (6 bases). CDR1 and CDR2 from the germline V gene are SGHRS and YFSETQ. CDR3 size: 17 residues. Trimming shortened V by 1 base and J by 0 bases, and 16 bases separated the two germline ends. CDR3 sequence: CASSLRGGLRMNTEAFF. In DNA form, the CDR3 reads TGCGCCAGCAGCTTGAGGGGGGGGCTAAGAATGAACACTGAAGCTTTCTTT. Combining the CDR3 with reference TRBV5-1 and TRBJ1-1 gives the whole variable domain KAGVTQTPRYLIKTRGQQVTLSCSPISGHRSVSWYQQTPGQGLQFLFEYFSETQRNKGNFPGRFSGRQFSNSRSEMNVSTLELGDSALYLCASSLRGGLRMNTEAFFGQGTRLTVV.